The 21 T cell receptor beta chains below were found in one sample sequenced in a study of cytomegalovirus exposure and HLA in healthy donors. PCR primers comprised 60 Vbeta and 13 Jbeta primers. Assay: immunoSEQ multiplex PCR; the TCRdb copy retains only in-frame clones and omits some. The sample records around 180,000 clones, 75% to 80% being singletons. Sequencing input: PBMCs. The receptors derive from a young woman in good health and CMV-seropositive.

This clone was observed a handful of times. The CDR3 DNA sequence: TGTGCCAGCAGCCCTCCGGCGGGGGAATCAAGGGAGCAGTACTTC. Residues: CASSPPAGESREQYF. The rearrangement links TRBV7-8 to TRBJ2-7, with 7 bases that match TRBD2. This CDR3 comprises 15 residues. The trim removed 5 bases at V and 7 bases at J, leaving 14 bases unmatched. Germline V gives CDR1 SGHVS, CDR2 FQNEAQ.

This chain connects TRBV27 to TRBJ2-7, with 7 positions matching TRBD2. The CDR3 length is 15 residues. Germline CDR1 and CDR2: MNHEY and SMNVEV (reference sequence). V was clipped by 2 bases and J by 2 bases; unmatched bases: 6. The CDR3 is CASSLAGVATYEQYF. In DNA form, the CDR3 reads TGTGCCAGCAGTTTAGCGGGAGTGGCTACCTACGAGCAGTACTTC.

The V gene is TRBV5-1, the J gene TRBJ2-6, with 9 nucleotides matching TRBD1. This CDR3 region has 17 residues. After removal of 1 base from V and 2 bases from J, the junction contained 4 bases not matched to a gene. CDR1 SGHRS and CDR2 YFSETQ come from the germline V gene. The CDR3 protein is CASSLLTGGTGANVLTF. For the CDR3, the DNA is TGCGCCAGCAGCTTGTTGACAGGGGGTACTGGGGCCAACGTCCTGACTTTC.

The rearrangement links TRBV4-3 to TRBJ2-5; D may be TRBD1 (6 bases). CDR1 and CDR2 (germline): LGHNA, YSLEER. V gave up 4 bases and J gave up 5 bases, with 20 bases separating them. The CDR3 runs 16 residues. The CDR3 loop is CASSPGEGLGVETQYF. DNA for the CDR3: TGCGCCAGCAGCCCAGGGGAAGGTCTTGGTGTGGAGACCCAGTACTTC.

V gene TRBV5-1 combines with J gene TRBJ2-2; D possibly corresponds to TRBD2 (5 bases). The CDR3 has 15 residues. V lost 2 bases, J lost 2 bases, and 10 bases lay in between. Germline CDR1 SGHRS, CDR2 YFSETQ. Here the CDR3 DNA reads TGCGCCAGCAGCTTAGGAGGTTTTAACACCGGGGAGCTGTTTTTT. Translating it yields CASSLGGFNTGELFF.

This chain uses TRBV4-1 with TRBJ2-7, with no clear D. The V gene's germline CDR1 is MGHRA and CDR2 YSYEKL. The length of the CDR3 is 15 residues. V lost 3 bases and J lost 6, with 18 bases in between. The CDR3, as DNA: TGCGCCAGCAGCCACACCGGGTCTGGCCCCCTCGAGCAGTACTTC. It is translated as CASSHTGSGPLEQYF.

The chain recombines TRBV14 with TRBJ1-1; no clear D. CDR1 is SGHDN, CDR2 FVKESK, per germline. This CDR3 is built from 13 residues. Trimming took 0 bases from V and 4 from J, leaving 6 bases between them. CDR3 amino acids: CASSQDLLTEAFF. The DNA for the CDR3 is TGTGCCAGCAGCCAAGATCTTCTCACTGAAGCTTTCTTT. The full variable domain, its missing parts supplied by reference TRBV14 and TRBJ1-1, is EAGVTQFPSHSVIEKGQTVTLRCDPISGHDNLYWYRRVMGKEIKFLLHFVKESKQDESGMPNNRFLAERTGGTYSTLKVQPAELEDSGVYFCASSQDLLTEAFFGQGTRLTVV.

The chain couples TRBV11-2 to TRBJ1-4, with D unclear. The CDR3 is made up of 15 amino acids. V was shortened by 1 base and J by 4 bases, with 10 bases between the two germline ends. Germline lookup yields CDR1 SGHAT and CDR2 FQNNGV. CDR3 sequence reads: CASSLGAPLNEKLFF. The CDR3 region has the DNA TGTGCCAGCAGCTTAGGAGCACCTCTTAATGAAAAACTGTTTTTT.

The rearrangement uses TRBV9 and TRBJ2-7; D unresolved. Germline CDR1 reads SGDLS; CDR2 reads YYNGEE. The CDR3 sequence is 14 residues long. V gave up 5 bases and J gave up 4 bases, with 16 bases separating them. DNA of the CDR3: TGTGCCAGCAGTCTACAAGTGTCGGGTTACGAGCAGTACTTC. This gives the protein CASSLQVSGYEQYF.

This chain connects TRBV10-2 to TRBJ2-5; D not certain. CDR3 length equals 12 residues. V was clipped by 5 bases and J by 9 bases, with 13 bases between them. Germline loops: CDR1 WSHSY, CDR2 SAAADI. For the CDR3, the DNA is TGCGCCAGCAGTAGCCAAAGAGAAGCCCAGTACTTC. This codes for CASSSQREAQYF.

The genes are TRBV7-9 and TRBJ1-1, with TRBD1 identical over 7 bases. The CDR3 extends over 12 amino acids. V shed 8 bases and J 2 bases; nucleotides not matched to a gene: 2. The germline V gene has CDR1 SEHNR and CDR2 FQNEAQ (reference sequence). This CDR3 is CASGTVNTEAFF. DNA for the CDR3: TGTGCCAGCGGGACAGTCAACACTGAAGCTTTCTTT.

This chain links TRBV13 with TRBJ2-7; 9 bases map to TRBD2. This CDR3 is built from 15 residues. V lost 5 bases to trimming and J lost 2 bases; unmatched junction nucleotides: 7. Germline CDR1 and CDR2: PRHDT and FYEKMQ (reference sequence). The DNA of the CDR3 is TGTGCCAGCAGCCCGGAAGCGGGGGGCCCCTACGAGCAGTACTTC. Protein sequence: CASSPEAGGPYEQYF. The entire variable domain, with the rest obtained from reference TRBV13 and TRBJ2-7, is as follows: AAGVIQSPRHLIKEKRETATLKCYPIPRHDTVYWYQQGPGQDPQFLISFYEKMQSDKGSIPDRFSAQQFSDYHSELNMSSLELGDSALYFCASSPEAGGPYEQYFGPGTRLTVT.

V is TRBV28 and J is TRBJ2-7, with 7 bases matching TRBD2. V dropped 0 bases and J dropped 4; count of bases not matched to a gene: 6. Germline lookup yields CDR1 MDHEN and CDR2 SYDVKM. The CDR3 totals 15 residues. CDR3 bases: TGTGCCAGCAGTTTATGGCCGGGAGGCACTTACGAGCAGTACTTC. This gives the protein CASSLWPGGTYEQYF.

The rearrangement uses TRBV6-5 and TRBJ2-3, with a tentative D call TRBD1 (6 bases). The V and J ends lost 5 bases and 6 bases respectively, with 12 bases between them. This CDR3 contains 13 residues. CDR1 MNHEY and CDR2 SVGAGI come from the germline V gene. The CDR3 region has the DNA TGTGCCAGCAGTCAACCTAGGGGGGATACGCAGTATTTT. Translating gives CASSQPRGDTQYF.

The sample holds a few counts of this clone. The chain has TRBV4-3 and TRBJ2-1; 7 bases line up with TRBD2. CDR3 length equals 16 residues. With 0 bases clipped from V and 5 bases from J, the junction kept 7 bases outside the gene matches. Germline lookup yields CDR1 LGHNA and CDR2 YSLEER. In DNA form, the CDR3 reads TGCGCCAGCAGCCAAGAGCCGGGGGGTGCAAACAATGAGCAGTTCTTC. Protein: CASSQEPGGANNEQFF.

The chain carries TRBV6-1 and TRBJ2-7; D remains ambiguous. Per the germline V gene, CDR1 is MNHNS and CDR2 is SASEGT. The CDR3 loop spans 12 amino acids. V lost 7 bases and J lost 2, with 9 bases in between. The CDR3, as DNA: TGTGCCAGCACCCTGACAACCTACGAGCAGTACTTC. Amino acid sequence: CASTLTTYEQYF.

The V gene is TRBV28, the J gene TRBJ1-1; TRBD1 is a possible D gene (5 bases). V lost 3 bases and J 11 bases, leaving 13 bases between the germline ends. This CDR3 comprises 12 residues. The germline gives CDR1 MDHEN, CDR2 SYDVKM. CDR3: CASSLEKRGAFF. For the CDR3, the DNA is TGTGCCAGCAGTTTGGAGAAGCGGGGGGCTTTCTTT.

In its sample, this clone was seen once. The chain recombines TRBV4-2 with TRBJ2-7; a possible D gene is TRBD1 (6 bases). The CDR3 sequence is 15 residues long. Germline CDR1 reads LGHNA; CDR2 reads YNFKEQ. V lost 0 bases and J 2 bases, leaving 11 bases between the germline ends. The CDR3 bases are TGTGCCAGCAGCCAAGATGGGGCAGGGGCCTACGAGCAGTACTTC. Translation: CASSQDGAGAYEQYF.

The chain uses TRBV11-2 and TRBJ1-5; D is possibly TRBD1 (5 bases). Per germline, CDR1 SGHAT and CDR2 FQNNGV. The CDR3 is 14 residues long. V lost 5 bases and J 3 bases, leaving 11 bases between the germline ends. The CDR3: CASSPQGHNQPQHF. The CDR3 DNA reads as TGTGCCAGCAGCCCCCAGGGTCACAATCAGCCCCAGCATTTT. Complete variable domain (other parts from reference TRBV11-2 and TRBJ1-5): EAGVAQSPRYKIIEKRQSVAFWCNPISGHATLYWYQQILGQGPKLLIQFQNNGVVDDSQLPKDRFSAERLKGVDSTLKIQPAKLEDSAVYLCASSPQGHNQPQHFGDGTRLSIL.

This clone appeared a few times. J is TRBJ2-7 and V is TRBV19; the D gene is possibly TRBD2 (5 bases). CDR3 length equals 14 residues. From germline, CDR1 is LNHDA and CDR2 SQIVND (reference sequence). The V gene lost 8 bases and the J gene lost 2 bases, with 16 bases spanning the gap. CDR3 coding DNA: TGTGCCAGTGGTGCTTGGCGGGCACCCTACGAGCAGTACTTC. Protein sequence: CASGAWRAPYEQYF.

CDR3 in DNA: TGTGCCAGCAGTTGGGACAGAAATCAGCAGTACTTC. This sequence encodes CASSWDRNQQYF. The chain combines TRBV27 with TRBJ2-7, with 7 bases identical to TRBD1. The CDR3 is 12 residues long. Unmatched junction bases numbered 5, after V lost 4 bases and J lost 8 bases. Germline V gene data show CDR1 as MNHEY and CDR2 as SMNVEV (reference sequence).